This T cell receptor beta chain was sequenced during a study of T cell repertoires in cytomegalovirus infection. Study information: Researchers turned to recently identified HLA-C-restricted CMV epitopes as well as well-studied HLA-B-restricted ones. Public TCR beta signatures provided an indication of both CMV infection and a matching HLA type. General study findings and limits: Using cumulative public TCR beta family frequency, the authors identified those who carried CMV together with the relevant HLA. The response measured ex vivo was dominated by TCR beta clonotypes (HLA-C-restricted and CMV-specific).

TCRdb re-called the reads through MiXCR, storing one row per CDR3 protein. The data contain around 800,000 distinct CDR3 sequences, 32% of them singletons. The CDR3 spans 13 residues. Germline V gives CDR1 MNHEY, CDR2 SVGAGI. V lost 0 bases and J lost 9, with 9 bases in between. Comment on this clonotype: Its antigen is as yet unknown.

The material was cultured CD8+ T cells from PBMCs, obtained from culture after CMV antigen stimulation. The chain links TRBV6-5 to TRBJ2-1; D is ambiguous. This clonotype was obtained from a human donor in good health (CMV status not recorded). Some clones in this sample may be carry-over from other donors' samples. CDR3 in amino acids: CASSYSTRFEQFF. In DNA form, the CDR3 reads TGTGCCAGCAGTTACTCGACGCGGTTTGAGCAGTTCTTC.